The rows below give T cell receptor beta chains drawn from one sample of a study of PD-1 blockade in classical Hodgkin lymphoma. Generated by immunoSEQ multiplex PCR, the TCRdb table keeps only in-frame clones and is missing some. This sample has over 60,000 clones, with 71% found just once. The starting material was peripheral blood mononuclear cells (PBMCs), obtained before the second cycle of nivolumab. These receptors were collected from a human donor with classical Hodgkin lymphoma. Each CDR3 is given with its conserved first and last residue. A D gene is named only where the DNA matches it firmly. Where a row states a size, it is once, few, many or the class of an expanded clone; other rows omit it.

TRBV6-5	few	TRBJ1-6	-	TGTGCCAGCACCGAGGGCAGGCCCTCGTCACCCCTCCACTTT	CASTEGRPSSPLHF
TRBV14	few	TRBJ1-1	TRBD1	TGTGCCAGCAGCCAAAGGGACAGGGGGGTGAACACTGAAGCTTTCTTT	CASSQRDRGVNTEAFF
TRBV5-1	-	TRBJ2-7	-	TGCGCCAGCAGCTTGCACGATTCTAACGAGCAGTACTTC	CASSLHDSNEQYF
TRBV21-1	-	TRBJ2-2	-	TGTGCCAGCAGTCTAGCGTACACCGGGGAGCTGTTTTTT	CASSLAYTGELFF
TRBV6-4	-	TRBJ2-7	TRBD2	TGTGCCAGCAGTCCGGATTCCGGGACTAGCGGAACCGAGCAGTACTTC	CASSPDSGTSGTEQYF
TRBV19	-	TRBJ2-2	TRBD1	TGTGCCAGTAGTACGACAGGGGTCGCCGGGGAGCTGTTTTTT	CASSTTGVAGELFF
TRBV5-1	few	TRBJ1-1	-	TGCGCCAGCAGCTTGGTGCAGGGGAACACTGAAGCTTTCTTT	CASSLVQGNTEAFF
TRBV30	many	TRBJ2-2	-	TGTGCCTCTTCCAGGGCGAGGGCCGGGGAGCTGTTTTTT	CASSRARAGELFF
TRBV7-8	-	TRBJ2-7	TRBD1	TGTGCCAGCAGCTTAGAGGGACAGAGCTACGAGCAGTACTTC	CASSLEGQSYEQYF
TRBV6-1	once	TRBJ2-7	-	TGTGCCAGCAGTGAAGCCCTCTTCCGCTCCTACGAGCAGTACTTC	CASSEALFRSYEQYF
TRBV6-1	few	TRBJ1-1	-	TGTGCCAGCAGTGAGTGGGGCACTGAAGCTTTCTTT	CASSEWGTEAFF
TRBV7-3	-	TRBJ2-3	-	TGTGCCAGCAGGGGCCCGGGGACAGATACGCAGTATTTT	CASRGPGTDTQYF
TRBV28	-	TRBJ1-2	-	TGTGCCAGCAGTTTAAGCCAGGGGACGGGTGGCTACACCTTC	CASSLSQGTGGYTF
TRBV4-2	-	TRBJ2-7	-	TGTGCCAGCAGCCAAGAACTCCCACCGGCAGGTGGGACCTACGAGCAGTACTTC	CASSQELPPAGGTYEQYF
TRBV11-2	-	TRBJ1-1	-	TGTGCCAGCAGCCCCAGACGGGGTGGGACTGAAGCTTTCTTT	CASSPRRGGTEAFF
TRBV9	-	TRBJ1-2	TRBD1	TGTGCCAGCAGCGCACTGACAGGGTGGTCGGATGGCTACACCTTC	CASSALTGWSDGYTF
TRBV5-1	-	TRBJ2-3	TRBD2	TGCGCCAGCAAGATAAACCCCGTACTAGCGGGGGGGCGGGATACGCAGTATTTT	CASKINPVLAGGRDTQYF
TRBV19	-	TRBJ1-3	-	TGTGCCAGTAGAGTCTCTGGAAACACCATATATTTT	CASRVSGNTIYF
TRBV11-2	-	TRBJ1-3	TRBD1	TGTGCCAGCAGCTTAACAGGGGCCGGTGGAAACACCATATATTTT	CASSLTGAGGNTIYF
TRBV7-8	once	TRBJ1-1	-	TGTGCCAGCAGCTTGAGACGGGGGGACACTGAAGCTTTCTTT	CASSLRRGDTEAFF
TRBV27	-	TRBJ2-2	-	TGTGCCAGCAGTTACGGGGTGCTAAACACCGGGGAGCTGTTTTTT	CASSYGVLNTGELFF
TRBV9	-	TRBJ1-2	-	TGTGCCAGCAGCGGACAGGTGGGGTATGGCTACACCTTC	CASSGQVGYGYTF
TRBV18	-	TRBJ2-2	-	TGTGCCAGCTCGCCCTTGCGGACCGGGGAGCTGTTTTTT	CASSPLRTGELFF
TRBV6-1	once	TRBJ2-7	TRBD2	TGTGCCAGCACGCGGGGGGCCTACGAGCAGTACTTC	CASTRGAYEQYF
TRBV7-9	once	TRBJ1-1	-	TGTGCCAGCAGCTTGGAAACGAACACTGAAGCTTTCTTT	CASSLETNTEAFF
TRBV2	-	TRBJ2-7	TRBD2	TGTGCCAGCAGTGAACCTAATAGCGGGAGGCGTAACTCCTACGAGCAGTACTTC	CASSEPNSGRRNSYEQYF
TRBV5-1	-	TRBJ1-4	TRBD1	TGCGCCAGCAGCCTGGGGAGGGGGCCAAATAATGAAAAACTGTTTTTT	CASSLGRGPNNEKLFF
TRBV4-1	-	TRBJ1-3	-	TGCGCCAGCAGCCAATTGACGGGGGGCCACCCCCCTGGAAACACCATATATTTT	CASSQLTGGHPPGNTIYF
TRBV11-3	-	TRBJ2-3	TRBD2	TGTGCCAGCAGTCAATCCCAGCGGGGGACCACAGATACGCAGTATTTT	CASSQSQRGTTDTQYF
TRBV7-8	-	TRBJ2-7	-	TGTGCCAGCAGCTTATTCGAGGGGCTAGCCTACGAGCAGTACTTC	CASSLFEGLAYEQYF
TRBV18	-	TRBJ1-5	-	TGTGCCAGCACTATGGGGACCGATCAGCCCCAGCATTTT	CASTMGTDQPQHF
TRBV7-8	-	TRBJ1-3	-	TGTGCCAGCAGCTGGCCGGCAAACACCATATATTTT	CASSWPANTIYF
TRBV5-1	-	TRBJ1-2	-	TGCGCCAGCAGCTTGGCATGGGAGGCGGATGGCTACACCTTC	CASSLAWEADGYTF
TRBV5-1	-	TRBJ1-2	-	TGCGCCAGCAGCTTGGAGACTCAGGGGATATATGGCTACACCTTC	CASSLETQGIYGYTF
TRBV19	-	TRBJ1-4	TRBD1	TGTGCCAGTACGGCTTTTCCGGGACAGCTTGAAAAACTGTTTTTT	CASTAFPGQLEKLFF
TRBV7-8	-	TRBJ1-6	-	TGTGCCAGCAGCTTAACGGGGGCTTCACCCCTCCACTTT	CASSLTGASPLHF
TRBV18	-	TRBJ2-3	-	TGTGCCAGCTCACTTCCTAGCACAGATACGCAGTATTTT	CASSLPSTDTQYF
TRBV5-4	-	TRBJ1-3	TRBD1	TGTGCCAGCAGCCCGGGACAGCCTTCTGGAAACACCATATATTTT	CASSPGQPSGNTIYF
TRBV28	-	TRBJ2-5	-	TGTGCCAGCAGTTTACGAAACGGGGACGAGACCCAGTACTTC	CASSLRNGDETQYF
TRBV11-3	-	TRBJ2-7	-	TGTGCCAGCAGCCCGGACAGCTACGAGCAGTACTTC	CASSPDSYEQYF
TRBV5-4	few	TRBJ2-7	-	TGTGCCAGCAGCTTCTCAGGGGGGACCTACGAGCAGTACTTC	CASSFSGGTYEQYF
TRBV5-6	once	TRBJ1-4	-	TGTGCCAGCAGCTTTAGGATGGGAACTAATGAAAAACTGTTTTTT	CASSFRMGTNEKLFF
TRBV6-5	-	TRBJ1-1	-	TGTGCCAGCAGTTCCCGGGACACCACTTTGAACACTGAAGCTTTCTTT	CASSSRDTTLNTEAFF
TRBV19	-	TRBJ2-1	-	TGTGCCAGTAGTGCCTACGATACAGAGTATTCCTACAATGAGCAGTTCTTC	CASSAYDTEYSYNEQFF
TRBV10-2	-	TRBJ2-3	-	TGCGCCAGCAGTGAGTCAGGGCGATCCGGAGATACGCAGTATTTT	CASSESGRSGDTQYF
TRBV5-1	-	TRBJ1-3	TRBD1	TGCGCCAGCAGCTTACAGGGGGCTGATGGAAACACCATATATTTT	CASSLQGADGNTIYF
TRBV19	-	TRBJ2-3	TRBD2	TGTGCCAGTAGTGGGACTAGCGGTTCGTCTAGCACAGATACGCAGTATTTT	CASSGTSGSSSTDTQYF
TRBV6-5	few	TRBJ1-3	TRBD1	TGTGCTTCCAAAGGGGGCTGGTCTGGAAACACCATATATTTT	CASKGGWSGNTIYF
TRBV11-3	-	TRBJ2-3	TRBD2	TGTGCCAGCAGCTTTCGACGGTGGACTAGCGGGCTCCTTATCCGTGATACGCAGTATTTT	CASSFRRWTSGLLIRDTQYF
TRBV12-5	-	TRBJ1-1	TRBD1	TGTGCTAGTGGCGAGGAGGGGGCGGTTGAAGCTTTCTTT	CASGEEGAVEAFF
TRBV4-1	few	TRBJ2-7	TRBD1	TGCGCCAGCACCTCGGGGCAGGGGGCATACGAGCAGTACTTC	CASTSGQGAYEQYF
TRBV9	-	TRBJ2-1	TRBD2	TGTGCCAGCAGCACCCTAGCGGGAGGGTACAATGAGCAGTTCTTC	CASSTLAGGYNEQFF
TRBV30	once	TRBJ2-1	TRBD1	TGTGCCTGGAGGACCCAGGGGGCGGATGAGCAGTTCTTC	CAWRTQGADEQFF
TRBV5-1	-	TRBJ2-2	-	TGCGCCAGCAGCTCCGTAGGGCCTATCACCGGGGAGCTGTTTTTT	CASSSVGPITGELFF
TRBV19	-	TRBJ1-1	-	TGTGCCAGCGACTCCGACGGGTTATTAAGCACTGAAGCTTTCTTT	CASDSDGLLSTEAFF
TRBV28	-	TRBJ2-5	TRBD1	TGTGCCAGCAGTCCTTATTCGGTGACAGGGGAAGAGACCCAGTACTTC	CASSPYSVTGEETQYF
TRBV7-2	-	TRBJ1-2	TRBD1	TGTGCCAGCAGCTCGGGGGACAGCCCACCCTATGGCTACACCTTC	CASSSGDSPPYGYTF